Here is one T cell receptor beta chain with its context. Its matching antigen is unknown. This record comes from a study of response to subunit inactivated influenza vaccine. Study outcomes and limitations: The study's authors posited that every seasonal influenza vaccination enlists few new T cells.

The CDR3 loop spans 13 amino acids. V was pared by 5 bases and J by 12 bases, with 10 bases of the junction left unmatched. CDR1 is GTSNPN, CDR2 SVGIG, per germline (reference sequence). Each CDR3 protein gets one entry after TCRdb re-called the RT-PCR reads with MiXCR. The table records about 520,000 distinct CDR3 sequences, approximately 7.8% of them present only once. The TCR originated in a man aged 45 to 70 who received an inactivated influenza vaccine. The sequencing used PBMCs from blood, collected less than 30 months after vaccination. V usage is TRBV30 and J usage is TRBJ2-1; 10 positions agree with TRBD1. The CDR3 nucleotides are TGTGCCTGGGCGGGACAGGGGAGCATGAGGCAGTTCTTC. It is translated as CAWAGQGSMRQFF.